Sequencing of this TCR beta chain was carried out in a study of T cell changes during pregnancy in multiple sclerosis. Profiling relied on immunoSEQ multiplex PCR, and the TCRdb table lists in-frame clones only, not all of them. Among approximately 30,000 clones, more than 70% were seen once, and the ten largest hold under 8.5%. The sample in question was CD8+ T cells from peripheral blood mononuclear cells, obtained in the second trimester of pregnancy. The receptor comes from a female donor with multiple sclerosis, enrolled in a pregnancy study.

This CDR3 reads CASSQSGPRARYF. CDR3 sequence (DNA): TGCGCCAGCAGCCAATCCGGGCCGCGGGCGCGGTATTTT. The rearrangement uses TRBV4-1 and TRBJ2-3; weak D call: TRBD2 (5 bases). This CDR3 is 13 amino acids long. Germline-derived CDR1 and CDR2 are MGHRA and YSYEKL. V was shortened by 2 bases and J by 14 bases, with 17 bases between the two germline ends.